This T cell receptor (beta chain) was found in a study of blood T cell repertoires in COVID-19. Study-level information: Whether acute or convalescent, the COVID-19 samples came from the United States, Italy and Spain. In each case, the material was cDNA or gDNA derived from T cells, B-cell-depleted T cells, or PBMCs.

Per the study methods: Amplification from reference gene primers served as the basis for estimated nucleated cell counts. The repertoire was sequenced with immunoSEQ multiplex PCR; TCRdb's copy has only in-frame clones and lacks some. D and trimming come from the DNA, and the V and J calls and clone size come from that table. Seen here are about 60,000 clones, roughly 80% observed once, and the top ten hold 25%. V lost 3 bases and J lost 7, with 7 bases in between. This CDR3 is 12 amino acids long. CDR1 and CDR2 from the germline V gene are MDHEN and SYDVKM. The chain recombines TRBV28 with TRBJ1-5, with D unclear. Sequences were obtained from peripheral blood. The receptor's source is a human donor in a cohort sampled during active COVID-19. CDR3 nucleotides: TGTGCCAGCAGTTTTAGCGGGCAGCCCCAGCATTTT. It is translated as CASSFSGQPQHF.